Each of the 5 T cell receptor beta chains below was sequenced from the same sample in a study of blood T cell repertoires in COVID-19. The method was immunoSEQ multiplex PCR; TCRdb's version includes in-frame clones alone and lacks a portion of them. The sample holds 45,000 to 55,000 clones; 80% to 90% are singletons and the top ten take around 4.9%. Sequencing was performed on peripheral blood. All receptors derive from a human donor in a cohort sampled during active COVID-19.

The chain is built from TRBV7-8 and TRBJ2-2, with TRBD2 as a possible D gene (6 bases). The germline V and J ends were trimmed by 3 bases and 6 bases, with 20 bases remaining between them. Germline V gene data show CDR1 as SGHVS and CDR2 as FQNEAQ. The CDR3 totals 17 residues. The CDR3 DNA follows: TGTGCCAGCAGCTTGGGGAGGCCAGGCCTTTGGGCCGGGGAGCTGTTTTTT. Its translation is CASSLGRPGLWAGELFF.

The chain links TRBV19 to TRBJ1-2, with D maybe TRBD1 (5 bases). The CDR3 runs to 13 residues. Germline CDR1 reads LNHDA; CDR2 reads SQIVND (reference sequence). Trimming removed 3 bases at V and 3 bases at J, with 8 bases between. The CDR3 DNA follows: TGTGCCAGTAGTATCGGGGGGGACTATGGCTACACCTTC. This gives the protein CASSIGGDYGYTF. Full variable domain (remainder filled in from reference TRBV19 and TRBJ1-2): DGGITQSPKYLFRKEGQNVTLSCEQNLNHDAMYWYRQDPGQGLRLIYYSQIVNDFQKGDIAEGYSVSREKKESFPLTVTSAQKNPTAFYLCASSIGGDYGYTFGSGTRLTVV.

This chain connects TRBV6-5 to TRBJ2-3; D gene uncertain. CDR1 is MNHEY, CDR2 SVGAGI, per germline. With 7 bases removed from V and 0 bases from J, the gap between germline ends came to 14 bases. This CDR3 spans 15 amino acids. The CDR3 nucleotides are TGTGCCAGCAACCGAGAGTCCACTAGCACAGATACGCAGTATTTT. It yields the protein CASNRESTSTDTQYF.

This clone occurred once. V usage is TRBV9 and J usage is TRBJ2-3; TRBD2 agrees at 15 bases. The CDR3 is 18 amino acids. Germline V gene sequence: CDR1 SGDLS, CDR2 YYNGEE. V lost 3 bases and J lost 0; bases outside the gene matches: 5. CDR3 amino acids: CASSEGLAGGFSTDTQYF. CDR3 in DNA: TGTGCCAGCAGCGAGGGACTAGCGGGGGGCTTCAGCACAGATACGCAGTATTTT.

The CDR3 reads CASSLGQGRDSQPQHF. CDR3 bases: TGTGCCAGCAGTTTGGGACAGGGTAGGGATAGTCAGCCCCAGCATTTT. This chain uses TRBV27 with TRBJ1-5, with TRBD1 matching 9 bases. The V gene end was trimmed by 3 bases and the J gene end by 6 bases; junction bases not matched to a gene: 9. CDR1 is MNHEY and CDR2 is SMNVEV in the germline V gene (reference sequence). There are 16 residues in the CDR3.